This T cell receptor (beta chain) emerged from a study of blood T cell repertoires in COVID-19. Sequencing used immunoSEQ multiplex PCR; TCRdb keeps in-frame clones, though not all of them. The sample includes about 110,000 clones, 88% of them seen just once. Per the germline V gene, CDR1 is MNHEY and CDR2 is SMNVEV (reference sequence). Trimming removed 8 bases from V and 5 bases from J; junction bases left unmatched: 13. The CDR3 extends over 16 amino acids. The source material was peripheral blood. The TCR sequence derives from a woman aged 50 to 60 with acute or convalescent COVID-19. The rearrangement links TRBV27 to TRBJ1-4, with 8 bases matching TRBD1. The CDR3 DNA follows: TGTGCCAGCTATCCCCTCGGGGCAGGGGGCAATGAAAAACTGTTTTTT. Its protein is CASYPLGAGGNEKLFF.